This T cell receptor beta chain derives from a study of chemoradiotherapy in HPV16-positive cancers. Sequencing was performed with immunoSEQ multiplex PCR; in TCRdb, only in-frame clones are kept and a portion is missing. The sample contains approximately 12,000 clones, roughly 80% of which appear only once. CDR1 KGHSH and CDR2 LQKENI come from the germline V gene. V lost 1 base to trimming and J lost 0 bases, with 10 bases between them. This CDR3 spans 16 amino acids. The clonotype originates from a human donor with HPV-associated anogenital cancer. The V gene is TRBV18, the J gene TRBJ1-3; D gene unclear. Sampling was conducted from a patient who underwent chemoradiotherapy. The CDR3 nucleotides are TGTGCCAGCTCACCACTTAAGACCCGCTCTGGAAACACCATATATTTT. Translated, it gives CASSPLKTRSGNTIYF.